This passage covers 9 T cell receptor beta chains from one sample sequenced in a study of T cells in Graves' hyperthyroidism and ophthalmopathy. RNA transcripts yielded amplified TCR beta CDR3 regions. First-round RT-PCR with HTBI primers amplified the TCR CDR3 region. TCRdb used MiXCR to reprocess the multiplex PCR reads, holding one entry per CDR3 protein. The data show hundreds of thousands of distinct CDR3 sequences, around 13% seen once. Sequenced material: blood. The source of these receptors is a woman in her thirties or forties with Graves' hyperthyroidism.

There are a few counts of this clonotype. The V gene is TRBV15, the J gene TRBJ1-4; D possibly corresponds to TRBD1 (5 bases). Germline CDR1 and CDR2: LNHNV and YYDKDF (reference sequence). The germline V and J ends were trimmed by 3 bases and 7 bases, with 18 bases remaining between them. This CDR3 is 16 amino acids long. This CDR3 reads CATSSGAGFVAEKLFF. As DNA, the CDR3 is TGTGCCACCAGCAGTGGGGCCGGGTTTGTAGCTGAAAAACTGTTTTTT.

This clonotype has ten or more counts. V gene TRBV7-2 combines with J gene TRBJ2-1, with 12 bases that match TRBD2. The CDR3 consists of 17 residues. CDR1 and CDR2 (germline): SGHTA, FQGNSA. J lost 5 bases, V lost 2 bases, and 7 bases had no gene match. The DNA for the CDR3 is TGTGCCAGCAGCTTATCCGAACTAGCGGGAGGCCACAATGAGCAGTTCTTC. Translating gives CASSLSELAGGHNEQFF.

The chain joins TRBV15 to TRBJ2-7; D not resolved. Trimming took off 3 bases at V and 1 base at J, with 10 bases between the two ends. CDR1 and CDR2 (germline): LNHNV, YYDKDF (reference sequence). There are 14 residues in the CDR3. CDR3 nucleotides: TGTGCCACCAGCAGGCAGGAGACGTCCTACGAGCAGTACTTC. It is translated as CATSRQETSYEQYF.

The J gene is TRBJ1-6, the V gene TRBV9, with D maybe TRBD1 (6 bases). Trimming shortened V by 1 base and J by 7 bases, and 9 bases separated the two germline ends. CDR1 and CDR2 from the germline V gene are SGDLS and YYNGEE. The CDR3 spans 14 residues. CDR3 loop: CASSVQGKNSPLHF. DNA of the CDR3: TGTGCCAGCAGCGTACAGGGGAAAAATTCACCCCTCCACTTT.

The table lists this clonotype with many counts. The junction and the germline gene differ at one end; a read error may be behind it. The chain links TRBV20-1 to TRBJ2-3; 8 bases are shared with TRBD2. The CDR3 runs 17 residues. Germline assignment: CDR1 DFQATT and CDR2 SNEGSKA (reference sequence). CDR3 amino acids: CGARGVAAGVVTDTQYF. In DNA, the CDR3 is TGCGGTGCTAGAGGAGTCGCAGCGGGAGTGGTAACAGATACGCAGTATTTT.

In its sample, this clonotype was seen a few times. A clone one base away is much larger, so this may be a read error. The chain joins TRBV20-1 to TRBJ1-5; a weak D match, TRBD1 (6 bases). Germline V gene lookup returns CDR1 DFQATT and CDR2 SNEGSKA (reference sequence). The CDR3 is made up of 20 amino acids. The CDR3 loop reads CSVRDPPRVVAGVSNQPQHF. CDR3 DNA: TGCAGTGTTAGAGATCCTCCCCGAGTTGTGGCAGGGGTAAGCAATCAGCCCCAGCATTTT.

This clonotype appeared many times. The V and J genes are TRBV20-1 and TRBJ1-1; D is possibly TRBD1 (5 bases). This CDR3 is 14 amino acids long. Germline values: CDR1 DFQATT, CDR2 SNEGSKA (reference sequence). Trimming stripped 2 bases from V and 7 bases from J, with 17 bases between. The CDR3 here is CSARTIAGINEAFF. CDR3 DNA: TGCAGTGCTAGAACCATCGCAGGGATCAATGAAGCTTTCTTT.

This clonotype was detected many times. The DNA of the CDR3 is TGTGCCAGCACGCTACTCACAGGGAACACTGAAGCTTTCTTT. Residues: CASTLLTGNTEAFF. The chain couples TRBV12-3 or TRBV12-4 to TRBJ1-1; tentatively, D is TRBD1 (5 bases). Trimming took 7 bases from V and 1 from J, leaving 13 bases between them. CDR3 length: 14 amino acids.

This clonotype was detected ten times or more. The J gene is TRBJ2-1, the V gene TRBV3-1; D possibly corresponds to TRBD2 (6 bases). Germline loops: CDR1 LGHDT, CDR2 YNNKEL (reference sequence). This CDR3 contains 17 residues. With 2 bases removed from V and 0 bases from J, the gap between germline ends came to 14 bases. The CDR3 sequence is CASSQLLAPSSYNEQFF. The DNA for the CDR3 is TGTGCCAGCAGCCAACTACTAGCCCCGAGCTCCTACAATGAGCAGTTCTTC.